This T cell receptor (beta chain) was found in a study of blood T cell repertoires in COVID-19. Study background: Acute and convalescent COVID-19 samples came from the United States, Italy and Spain.

The CDR3 loop spans 15 amino acids. Trimming took 2 bases from V and 0 from J; bases not matched to a gene: 4. The germline gives CDR1 GTSNPN, CDR2 SVGIG (reference sequence). In the source study's methods: Estimated nucleated cell counts came from reference gene primer amplification. The assay was immunoSEQ multiplex PCR, and TCRdb's table has in-frame clones only and misses some. V and J calls and clone size are those listed in that table; D and trimming were worked out from the DNA. The sample includes some 260,000 clones, roughly 86% of them seen just once. The TCR sequence derives from a woman aged 25 to 39 with acute or convalescent COVID-19. The chain recombines TRBV30 with TRBJ1-3, with TRBD1 matching over 7 bases. Sequencing was performed on peripheral blood. CDR3 sequence: CAWSIGGSSGNTIYF. The CDR3 coding sequence is TGTGCCTGGAGTATAGGGGGCAGCTCTGGAAACACCATATATTTT. Full variable domain (rest looked up from reference TRBV30 and TRBJ1-3): SQTIHQWPATLVQPVGSPLSLECTVEGTSNPNLYWYRQAAGRGLQLLFYSVGIGQISSEVPQNLSASRPQDRQFILSSKKLLLSDSGFYLCAWSIGGSSGNTIYFGEGSWLTVV.